This T cell receptor beta chain originates from a study of T-cell reconstitution after alpha-beta-depleted transplantation in children. The germline CDR1 and CDR2 sequences are ENHRY and SYGVKD. The length of the CDR3 is 16 residues. Trimming cost V 3 bases and J 4 bases; bases outside gene matches: 9. A TCRbeta library incorporating unique molecular identifiers was prepared. MiXCR was run by TCRdb on the PCR reads, yielding one entry per CDR3 protein. Among about 540,000 distinct CDR3 sequences, about a sixth were seen once, and the ten largest hold more than 2.5%. The receptor was derived from a human donor who donated a stem cell graft to a child with acute lymphoblastic leukemia. The source was PBMCs from the stem cell graft donor, collected from the stem cell graft. V usage is TRBV10-3 and J usage is TRBJ2-3; 8 positions agree with TRBD2. The CDR3 is CAISEPSAAGADTQYF. In DNA, the CDR3 is TGTGCCATCAGTGAACCATCCGCAGCGGGAGCAGATACGCAGTATTTT.